Listed here is a single TCR beta chain. Deletions cut 8 bases from V and 0 bases from J, with 10 bases between. CDR1 is MDHEN and CDR2 is SYDVKM in the germline V gene. The CDR3 consists of 14 residues. Grouping used clinical history reported by participants in a survey and questionnaire. Someone with COVID-19 had been met by exposed participants within 2 weeks before study entry. The repertoire was sequenced with immunoSEQ multiplex PCR; TCRdb's copy has only in-frame clones and lacks some. The sample carries about 320,000 clones, 85% recorded once. This entry is derived from a study of blood T cell repertoires in COVID-19. Across the whole study: COVID-19 samples collected from the United States, Italy and Spain covered acute and convalescent phases.

The V gene is TRBV28, the J gene TRBJ1-4; TRBD1 is a possible D gene (5 bases). The specimen sequenced was PBMCs or T cells enriched from blood (not recorded which). The TCR originated in a woman in her 30s who had been exposed to COVID-19. CDR3 in DNA: TGTGCCAGCGGCATAGGGGCAACTAATGAAAAACTGTTTTTT. Its protein product is CASGIGATNEKLFF.